These T cell receptor beta chains were read from a single sample in a study of cytomegalovirus exposure and HLA in healthy donors. The table came from immunoSEQ multiplex PCR; TCRdb's copy has only in-frame clones and leaves some out. Altogether 100,000 to 150,000 clones are present, roughly 78% being singletons, with the ten largest covering 5.5% to 8%. Sequenced sample: PBMCs. Source of these receptors: a woman between 40 and 55 years old in good health and CMV-seronegative. CDR3s include the opening cysteine and the closing phenylalanine or tryptophan. The D gene is left open where the match is weak. For some rows the clone size is stated as once, few or many, or as a class when expanded; others skip it.

j_call d_call clone_size v_call cdr3_aa cdr3_nt
TRBJ2-2 NA NA TRBV28 CASSSQRAPNTGELFF TGTGCCAGCAGCTCTCAGCGGGCCCCGAACACCGGGGAGCTGTTTTTT
TRBJ1-4 TRBD1 few TRBV9 CASSSHWTGPTTNEKLFF TGTGCCAGCAGCTCACACTGGACAGGGCCTACAACTAATGAAAAACTGTTTTTT
TRBJ1-2 TRBD1 NA TRBV7-9 CASSLTQTGPNYGYTF TGTGCCAGCAGCTTAACCCAGACAGGGCCGAACTATGGCTACACCTTC
TRBJ2-3 TRBD2 NA TRBV7-9 CASSLGLVPDTQYF TGTGCCAGCAGCCTAGGACTAGTTCCAGATACGCAGTATTTT
TRBJ1-1 TRBD1 NA TRBV7-2 CASSPRQASGGAFF TGTGCCAGCAGCCCTAGACAGGCCTCAGGGGGAGCTTTCTTT
TRBJ2-7 TRBD2 few TRBV11-2 CASSLGLAGDYEQYF TGTGCCAGCAGCTTAGGACTAGCGGGAGACTACGAGCAGTACTTC
TRBJ1-1 TRBD1 NA TRBV5-1 CASRTGGLAFF TGCGCCAGCAGGACAGGGGGGTTAGCTTTCTTT
TRBJ2-1 TRBD1 few TRBV5-8 CASSLGTGNNEQFF TGTGCCAGCAGCTTGGGGACAGGGAACAATGAGCAGTTCTTC
TRBJ2-7 TRBD1 NA TRBV6-5 CASRRQGARYEQYF TGTGCCAGCAGGAGACAGGGGGCGCGATACGAGCAGTACTTC
TRBJ2-6 TRBD2 NA TRBV19 CASTPGLAGGISGANVLTF TGTGCCAGTACCCCGGGACTAGCGGGCGGTATCTCTGGGGCCAACGTCCTGACTTTC
TRBJ1-3 NA NA TRBV7-9 CASSLAGQTLGNTIYF TGTGCCAGCAGCTTAGCGGGGCAGACGCTTGGAAACACCATATATTTT
TRBJ2-1 NA NA TRBV5-1 CASSLTRGGNEQFF TGCGCCAGCAGCTTGACCCGGGGTGGGAATGAGCAGTTCTTC
TRBJ2-1 TRBD2 NA TRBV9 CASSTGTSSYNEQFF TGTGCCAGCAGCACTGGGACTAGCTCCTACAATGAGCAGTTCTTC
TRBJ1-4 NA NA TRBV5-6 CASSPYGREWGEKLFF TGTGCCAGCAGCCCGTACGGACGGGAATGGGGAGAAAAACTGTTTTTT
TRBJ2-1 NA NA TRBV28 CASSLLSSYNEQFF TGTGCCAGCAGTTTACTCTCCTCCTACAATGAGCAGTTCTTC
TRBJ2-7 TRBD1 NA TRBV27 CASSSTGSSYEQYF TGTGCCAGCAGTTCGACAGGGAGCTCCTACGAGCAGTACTTC
TRBJ2-5 NA NA TRBV2 CASSYSRGPETQYF TGTGCCAGCAGTTACTCGCGGGGACCAGAGACCCAGTACTTC
TRBJ2-7 TRBD2 once TRBV9 CASSVGRAGVVYEQYF TGTGCCAGCAGCGTGGGTCGTGCGGGAGTTGTGTACGAGCAGTACTTC
TRBJ2-1 NA NA TRBV27 CASRPGNYNEQFF TGTGCCAGCCGACCGGGGAATTACAATGAGCAGTTCTTC
TRBJ1-5 NA NA TRBV4-1 CASSQDPGQRGNQPQHF TGCGCCAGCAGCCAAGACCCCGGACAGAGGGGGAATCAGCCCCAGCATTTT
TRBJ1-4 TRBD1 NA TRBV7-9 CSSSLVPTGANEKLFF TGTTCCAGCAGCTTAGTCCCAACAGGGGCTAATGAAAAACTGTTTTTT
TRBJ1-2 NA NA TRBV4-2 CASSQDSGISYGYTF TGTGCCAGCAGCCAAGATAGCGGTATATCCTATGGCTACACCTTC
TRBJ2-5 NA NA TRBV5-8 CASSVGIDRRRETQYF TGTGCCAGCAGCGTGGGGATCGACAGGCGGAGGGAGACCCAGTACTTC
TRBJ2-1 NA NA TRBV10-3 CAISDVGSGFNEQFF TGTGCCATCAGTGATGTCGGGAGTGGGTTCAATGAGCAGTTCTTC
TRBJ1-3 NA NA TRBV7-8 CASSLDGPGSGNTIYF TGTGCCAGCAGCTTAGACGGTCCGGGCTCTGGAAACACCATATATTTT
TRBJ2-5 NA NA TRBV19 CASSIEGGPQETQYF TGTGCCAGTAGTATAGAGGGGGGACCCCAAGAGACCCAGTACTTC
TRBJ2-1 NA once TRBV6-5 CASSYSYRVQEQFF TGTGCCAGCAGTTACTCGTACAGGGTACAGGAGCAGTTCTTC
TRBJ2-3 TRBD2 NA TRBV6-1 CASRWTSGRAQYF TGTGCCAGCAGATGGACTAGCGGGAGGGCCCAGTATTTT
TRBJ2-2 NA NA TRBV11-2 CASSLAGGNTGELFF TGTGCCAGCAGCTTAGCTGGGGGCAACACCGGGGAGCTGTTTTTT
TRBJ1-2 TRBD1 NA TRBV4-2 CASSRTGSNYGYTF TGTGCCAGCAGCCGGACAGGGTCCAACTATGGCTACACCTTC
TRBJ2-3 NA NA TRBV27 CASGGAVTDTQYF TGTGCCAGCGGGGGCGCAGTCACAGATACGCAGTATTTT
TRBJ2-5 TRBD2 NA TRBV7-7 CASSRAGLQETQYF TGTGCTAGCAGCCGAGCGGGACTCCAAGAGACCCAGTACTTC
TRBJ2-1 NA NA TRBV19 CASSFDQKQFF TGTGCCAGTAGCTTCGATCAGAAGCAGTTCTTC
TRBJ1-2 TRBD1 once TRBV7-6 CASSYQPGQGFGYTF TGTGCCAGCAGTTATCAACCGGGACAGGGCTTTGGCTACACCTTC
TRBJ2-1 TRBD2 NA TRBV28 CASRTGTSNNEQFF TGTGCCAGCCGCACCGGGACTAGCAACAATGAGCAGTTCTTC
TRBJ2-7 TRBD2 NA TRBV7-6 CAAGPERDGLAGVAYEQYF TGTGCCGCGGGCCCTGAGAGGGACGGACTAGCGGGAGTCGCCTACGAGCAGTACTTC